The source of this T cell receptor (beta chain) is a study of T cells in narcolepsy. With respect to this clone: The antigen remains undetermined.

The protocol was immunoSEQ multiplex PCR, while the TCRdb copy is restricted to in-frame clones and leaves out a portion. The repertoire includes fewer than 40,000 clones, around 75% of them detected once, and approximately 1% sits in the top ten. Trimming removed 5 bases from V and 2 bases from J, with 10 bases in between. Per the germline V gene, CDR1 is LNHDA and CDR2 is SQIVND (reference sequence). The CDR3 loop spans 14 amino acids. Findings of the study overall: Autoreactive clonotypes reportedly recurred in blood of same and different patients, not controls. Comparing one patient's CSF and blood CD4+ clonotypes highlighted HCRT- and TRIB2-specific autoreactive clonotypes.

The chain recombines TRBV19 with TRBJ2-4; tentative D call: TRBD1 (5 bases). Sequenced input: CD45RA- memory CD4+ T cells from PBMCs. The sequence was collected from a human donor with narcolepsy. In nucleotides, the CDR3 is TGTGCCAGTAGTTCCCAGGGCCCCAAAAACATTCAGTACTTC. Translation: CASSSQGPKNIQYF. Drawing the rest from reference TRBV19 and TRBJ2-4, the complete variable domain is DGGITQSPKYLFRKEGQNVTLSCEQNLNHDAMYWYRQDPGQGLRLIYYSQIVNDFQKGDIAEGYSVSREKKESFPLTVTSAQKNPTAFYLCASSSQGPKNIQYFGAGTRLSVL.